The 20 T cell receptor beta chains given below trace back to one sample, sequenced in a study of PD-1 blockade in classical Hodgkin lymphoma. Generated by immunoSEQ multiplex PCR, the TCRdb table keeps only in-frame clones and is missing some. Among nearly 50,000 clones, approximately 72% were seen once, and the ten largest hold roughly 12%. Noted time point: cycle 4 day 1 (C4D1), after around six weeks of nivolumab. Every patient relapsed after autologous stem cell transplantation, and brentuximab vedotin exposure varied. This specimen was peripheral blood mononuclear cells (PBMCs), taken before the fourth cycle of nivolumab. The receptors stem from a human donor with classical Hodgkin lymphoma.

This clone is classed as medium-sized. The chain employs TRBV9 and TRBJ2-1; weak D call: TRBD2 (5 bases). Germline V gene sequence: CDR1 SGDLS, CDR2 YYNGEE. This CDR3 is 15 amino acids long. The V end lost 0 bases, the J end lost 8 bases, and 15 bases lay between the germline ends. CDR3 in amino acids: CASSVAGISLDEQFF. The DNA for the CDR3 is TGTGCCAGCAGCGTAGCGGGAATCTCTCTAGATGAGCAGTTCTTC.

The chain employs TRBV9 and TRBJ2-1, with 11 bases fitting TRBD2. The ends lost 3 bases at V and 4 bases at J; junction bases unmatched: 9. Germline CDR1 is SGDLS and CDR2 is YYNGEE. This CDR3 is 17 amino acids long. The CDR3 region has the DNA TGTGCCAGCAGCGAAACGGATAGCGGGAGGGGGTACAATGAGCAGTTCTTC. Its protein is CASSETDSGRGYNEQFF.

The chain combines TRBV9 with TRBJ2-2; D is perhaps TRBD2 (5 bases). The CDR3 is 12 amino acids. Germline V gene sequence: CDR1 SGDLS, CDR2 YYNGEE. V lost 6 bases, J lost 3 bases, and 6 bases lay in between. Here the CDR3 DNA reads TGTGCCAGCATGGGAGACACCGGGGAGCTGTTTTTT. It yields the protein CASMGDTGELFF.

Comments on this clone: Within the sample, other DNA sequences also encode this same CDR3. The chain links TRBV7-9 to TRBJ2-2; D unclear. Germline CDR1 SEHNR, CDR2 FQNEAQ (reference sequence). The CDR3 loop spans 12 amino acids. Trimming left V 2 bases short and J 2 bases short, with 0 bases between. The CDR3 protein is CASSLNTGELFF. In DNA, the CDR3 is TGTGCCAGCAGCTTAAACACCGGGGAGCTGTTTTTT.

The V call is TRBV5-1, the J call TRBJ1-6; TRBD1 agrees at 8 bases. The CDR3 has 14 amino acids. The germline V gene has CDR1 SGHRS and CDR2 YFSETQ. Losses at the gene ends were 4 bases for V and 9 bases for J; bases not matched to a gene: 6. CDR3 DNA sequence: TGCGCCAGCAGCGCGGACAGGGAGAGTTCACCCCTCCACTTT. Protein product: CASSADRESSPLHF.

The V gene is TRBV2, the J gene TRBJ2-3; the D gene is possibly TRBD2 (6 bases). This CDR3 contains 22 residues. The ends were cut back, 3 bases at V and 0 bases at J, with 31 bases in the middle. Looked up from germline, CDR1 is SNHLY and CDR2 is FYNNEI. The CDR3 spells CASSDIFFRSAGPIQSTDTQYF. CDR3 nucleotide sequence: TGTGCCAGCAGTGATATTTTTTTTAGGAGCGCGGGACCAATCCAGAGCACAGATACGCAGTATTTT.

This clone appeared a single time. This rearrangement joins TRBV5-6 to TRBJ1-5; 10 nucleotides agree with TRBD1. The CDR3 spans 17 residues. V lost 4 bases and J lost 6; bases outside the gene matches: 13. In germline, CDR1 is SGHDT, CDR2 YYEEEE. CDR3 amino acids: CASSLYSGTGVVQPQHF. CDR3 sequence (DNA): TGTGCCAGCAGCCTTTACTCCGGGACAGGGGTGGTTCAGCCCCAGCATTTT.

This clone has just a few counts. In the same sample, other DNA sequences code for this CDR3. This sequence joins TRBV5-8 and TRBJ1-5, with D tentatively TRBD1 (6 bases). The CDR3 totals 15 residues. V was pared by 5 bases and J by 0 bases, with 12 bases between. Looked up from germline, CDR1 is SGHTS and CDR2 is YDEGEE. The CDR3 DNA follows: TGTGCCAGCAGTCTACAGGGCTATAGCAATCAGCCCCAGCATTTT. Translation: CASSLQGYSNQPQHF.

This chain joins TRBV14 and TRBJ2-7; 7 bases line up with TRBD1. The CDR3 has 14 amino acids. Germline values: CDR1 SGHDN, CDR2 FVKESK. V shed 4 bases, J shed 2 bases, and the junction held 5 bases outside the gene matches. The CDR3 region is CASSLWTGAYEQYF. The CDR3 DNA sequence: TGTGCCAGCAGCCTCTGGACAGGAGCCTACGAGCAGTACTTC. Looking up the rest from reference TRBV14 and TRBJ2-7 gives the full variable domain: EAGVTQFPSHSVIEKGQTVTLRCDPISGHDNLYWYRRVMGKEIKFLLHFVKESKQDESGMPNNRFLAERTGGTYSTLKVQPAELEDSGVYFCASSLWTGAYEQYFGPGTRLTVT.

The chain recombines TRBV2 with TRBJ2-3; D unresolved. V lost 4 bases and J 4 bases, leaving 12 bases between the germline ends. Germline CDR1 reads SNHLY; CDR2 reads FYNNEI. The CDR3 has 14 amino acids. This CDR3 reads CASSAGPSADTQYF. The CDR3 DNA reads TGTGCCAGCAGTGCGGGTCCCAGCGCAGATACGCAGTATTTT.

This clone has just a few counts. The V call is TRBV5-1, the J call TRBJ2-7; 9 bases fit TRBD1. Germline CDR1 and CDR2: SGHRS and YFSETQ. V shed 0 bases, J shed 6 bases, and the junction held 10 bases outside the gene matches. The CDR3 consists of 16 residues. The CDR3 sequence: CASSLDPGTGFSEQYF. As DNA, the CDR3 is TGCGCCAGCAGCTTGGATCCGGGGACAGGGTTCAGCGAGCAGTACTTC.

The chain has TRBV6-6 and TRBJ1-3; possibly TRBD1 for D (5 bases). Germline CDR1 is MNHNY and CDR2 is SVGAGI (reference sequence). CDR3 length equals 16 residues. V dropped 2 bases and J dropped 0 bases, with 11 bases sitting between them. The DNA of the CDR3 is TGTGCCAGCAGTTACCGCGCGGGGGTCTCTGGAAACACCATATATTTT. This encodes CASSYRAGVSGNTIYF.

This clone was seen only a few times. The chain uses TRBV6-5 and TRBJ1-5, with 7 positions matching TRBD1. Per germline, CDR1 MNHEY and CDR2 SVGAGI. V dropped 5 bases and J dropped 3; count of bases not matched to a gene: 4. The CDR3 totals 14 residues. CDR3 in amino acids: CASSKTGINQPQHF. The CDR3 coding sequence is TGTGCCAGCAGTAAGACAGGGATCAATCAGCCCCAGCATTTT.

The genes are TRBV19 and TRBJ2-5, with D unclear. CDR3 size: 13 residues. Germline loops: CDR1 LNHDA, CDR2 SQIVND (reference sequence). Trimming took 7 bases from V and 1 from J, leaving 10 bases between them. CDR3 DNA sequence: TGTGCCAGTACGCCGGGCAGCCAAGAGACCCAGTACTTC. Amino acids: CASTPGSQETQYF.

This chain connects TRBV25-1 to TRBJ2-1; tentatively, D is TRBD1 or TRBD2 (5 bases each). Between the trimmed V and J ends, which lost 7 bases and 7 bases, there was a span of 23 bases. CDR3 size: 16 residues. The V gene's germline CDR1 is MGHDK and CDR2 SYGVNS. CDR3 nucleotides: TGTGCCAGCACGACGGATTGGGGCAGCGGTCGTAATGAGCAGTTCTTC. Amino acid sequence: CASTTDWGSGRNEQFF.

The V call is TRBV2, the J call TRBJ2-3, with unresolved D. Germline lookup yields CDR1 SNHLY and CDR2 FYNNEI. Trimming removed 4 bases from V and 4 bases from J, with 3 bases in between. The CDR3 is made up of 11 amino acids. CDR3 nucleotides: TGTGCCAGCAGTGCGGCAGATACGCAGTATTTT. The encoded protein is CASSAADTQYF.

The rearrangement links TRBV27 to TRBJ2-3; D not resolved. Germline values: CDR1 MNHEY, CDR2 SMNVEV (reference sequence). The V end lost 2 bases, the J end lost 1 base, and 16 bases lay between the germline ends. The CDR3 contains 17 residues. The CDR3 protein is CASSLLGESQGTDTQYF. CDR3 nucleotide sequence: TGTGCCAGCAGTTTACTGGGCGAATCCCAGGGCACAGATACGCAGTATTTT.

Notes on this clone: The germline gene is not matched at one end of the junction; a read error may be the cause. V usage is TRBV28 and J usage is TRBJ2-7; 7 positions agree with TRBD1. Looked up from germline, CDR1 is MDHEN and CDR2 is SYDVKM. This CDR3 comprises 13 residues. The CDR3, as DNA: TGTGCCAGCGGTTTTGACAGGGCCTACGAGCAGTACTTC. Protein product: CASGFDRAYEQYF. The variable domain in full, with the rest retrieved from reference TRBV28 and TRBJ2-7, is DVKVTQSSRYLVKRTGEKVFLECVQDMDHENMFWYRQDPGLGLRLIYFSYDVKMKEKGDIPEGYSVSREKKERFSLILESASTNQTSMYLCASGFDRAYEQYFGPGTRLTVT.

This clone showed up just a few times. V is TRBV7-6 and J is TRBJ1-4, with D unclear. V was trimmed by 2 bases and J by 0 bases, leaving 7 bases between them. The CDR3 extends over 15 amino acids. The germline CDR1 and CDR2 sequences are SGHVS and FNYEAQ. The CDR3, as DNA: TGTGCCAGCAGCTTACGTCCTGCAACTAATGAAAAACTGTTTTTT. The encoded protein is CASSLRPATNEKLFF.

This CDR3 is CASSEVIGSPLYPEAFF. The CDR3 nucleotides read TGTGCCAGCAGTGAAGTGATCGGATCCCCCCTTTATCCTGAAGCTTTCTTT. This chain links TRBV6-1 with TRBJ1-1, with unresolved D. Trimming stripped 1 base from V and 6 bases from J, with 21 bases between. This CDR3 is built from 17 residues. Germline V CDR1 and CDR2: MNHNS, SASEGT.